Listed below are T cell receptor beta chains from one sample, sequenced in a study of blood T cell repertoires in COVID-19. Repertoires were generated with immunoSEQ multiplex PCR, while TCRdb's copy carries only in-frame clones and drops some. The data contain under 500,000 clones, around nine tenths of them seen just once; the ten biggest clones take up about 2%. Specimen: PBMCs or T cells enriched from blood (not recorded which). These receptors were obtained from a woman aged 18-29 years with acute COVID-19. Each CDR3 is given with its conserved first and last residue. Rows may omit the clone size; those that give it use once, few, many or a size class.

clone_size v_call cdr3_aa
- TRBV27 CASGGGAYEQYF
- TRBV5-5 CASSFLRGQENNSPLHF
- TRBV4-2 CASSLSDRGDEQFF
once TRBV27 CASSQWASGSPLHF
few TRBV19 CASRISSRGGSSPLHF
- TRBV28 CASSSVADTQYF
- TRBV6-5 CASTNRGVNSPLHF
- TRBV7-2 CASSPGDRVGKLFF
- TRBV9 CASSIQGAVEEQYF
- TRBV2 CASSERSGGQPQHF
- TRBV7-9 CASSTVAGSGEQYF
- TRBV9 CASSGARGGFGNTIYF
- TRBV4-1 CASSHQQGVGGINSPLHF
once TRBV27 CASRALSREQYF
- TRBV4-3 CASSQGLAGFSYEQYF
few TRBV7-2 CASSDRVAFF
- TRBV4-3 CASSQDRAGGANVLTF
- TRBV10-1 CATKLHRVGEQYF
- TRBV2 CASSREGFNEQFF
- TRBV7-9 CASSLARISTLNTEAFF
- TRBV11-2 CASSLGQGAYSDYEQYF
- TRBV27 CASSSTQETQYF
- TRBV2 CASEPGQGMRGYTF
- TRBV6-5 CASSRTSGGYNEQFF
- TRBV4-3 CASSQDLGGNEQFF
- TRBV7-9 CASNRGLNEKLFF
- TRBV11-2 CASSLAGQGDMAFF
- TRBV3-1/TRBV3-2 CASSRNAGGWETQYF
- TRBV2 CASSELSHTDTQYF
- TRBV6-5 CASKTSAGYTF
- TRBV7-2 CASSPNRVGTEAFF
- TRBV24-1 CATSEEGRAEAFF
- TRBV19 CASNGGAQETQYF
- TRBV7-6 CASSLGALMNTEAFF
- TRBV10-3 CAISEGGSPLHF
- TRBV7-2 CASSPGEGPVAGANVLTF
few TRBV4-1 CASSQPDRAYEKLFF
- TRBV28 CASRYLAGRYEQYF
- TRBV2 CASRVSSGNTIYF
- TRBV5-1 CASSFENEQFF
- TRBV24-1 CATSPSGGRAGDYYGYTF
- TRBV27 CASSFEGAGANVLTF
once TRBV7-9 CASSHLAANEQFF
- TRBV7-2 CASSELAGVGWGTDTQYF
once TRBV18 CASSLDRVIHEQYF
- TRBV20-1 CSASHSGGPNTGELFF
- TRBV7-8 CASSLARLPERGVRNEQFF
- TRBV5-1 CASSLRDRNTEAFF
- TRBV7-6 CASSLGTGGPNTEAFF
- TRBV11-2 CASSRIAGGRDEQFF
- TRBV6-5 CASSYDQGAFGNTIYF
- TRBV11-3 CASSSGPQLTGEGSYEQYF
- TRBV5-1 CASSLVGGTETQYF